This T cell receptor (beta chain) is from a study of T cells in Graves' hyperthyroidism and ophthalmopathy. Uncontrolled infections, other autoimmune diseases, pregnancy or lactation led to exclusion of patients. TCR beta CDR3 regions were amplified from RNA transcripts. When the TCR CDR3 underwent first-round RT-PCR, the HTBI primer set was used. TCRdb processed the multiplex PCR reads anew with MiXCR; each CDR3 protein has one entry. The sample has 350,000 to 450,000 distinct CDR3 sequences, around 15% seen once. Concerning this clonotype itself: The antigen is unknown.

The CDR3 extends over 14 amino acids. With 3 bases removed from V and 0 bases from J, the gap between germline ends came to 9 bases. Germline V lookup: CDR1 DFQATT, CDR2 SNEGSKA (reference sequence). General observations from the study: Blood also contained most expanded thyroid clonotypes above 0.001.

Sequenced sample: blood. This chain connects TRBV20-1 to TRBJ2-1, with D perhaps matching TRBD2 (5 bases). The receptor comes from a man aged 45-65 years with Graves' ophthalmopathy. For the CDR3, the DNA is TGCAGTGCTAGGGGAGTAAGCTCCTACAATGAGCAGTTCTTC. Amino acid sequence: CSARGVSSYNEQFF.